Following are 13 T cell receptor beta chains from one sample sequenced in a study of human T cells and chemical hapten exposure (TCRdb year 2021). Libraries were made using RACE. Reads for this sample came from a NextSeq 500. The public reads were reprocessed in TCRdb via fastp at Q25 and MiXCR, keeping in-frame beta chains. Entries that share a CDR3 protein sequence are merged under the most common genes and DNA. In all, the sample holds about 59,000 distinct CDR3 sequences, and approximately 10% of those were seen once. Jointly, the top ten make up under 5% of the sample. The time point label, as the study defines it: pre-sensitization, week 0. The treatment or condition label of this sample denotes: therapeutic diphenylcyclopropenone sensitization with weekly scalp DPC. The specimen comprised whole blood, sampled in connection with sensitization to the hapten diphenylcyclopropenone (DPC). The origin of the receptors is a woman aged 40 to 55 with alopecia areata. Some clones in this sample may be carry-over from other donors' samples.

There are many counts of this clonotype. The rearrangement uses TRBV7-9 and TRBJ1-2; TRBD1 matches 8 bases. V shed 2 bases and J 3 bases; nucleotides not matched to a gene: 5. CDR1 and CDR2 from the germline V gene are SEHNR and FQNEAQ (reference sequence). The CDR3 covers 15 residues. In DNA, the CDR3 is TGTGCCAGCAGCTTACGACAGGGGAGAGACTATGGCTACACCTTC. This sequence encodes CASSLRQGRDYGYTF.

The sample holds many counts of this clonotype. The chain has TRBV12-3 or TRBV12-4 and TRBJ2-3; 7 nucleotides agree with TRBD1. The CDR3 spans 15 residues. The ends lost 2 bases at V and 2 bases at J; junction bases unmatched: 4. The CDR3 loop reads CASSLRQGYTDTQYF. In nucleotides, the CDR3 is TGTGCCAGCAGTTTACGACAGGGATACACAGATACGCAGTATTTT.

This clonotype showed up many times. The V call is TRBV20-1, the J call TRBJ2-3; 11 nucleotides agree with TRBD2. The CDR3 runs 18 residues. V shed 3 bases, J shed 4 bases, and the junction held 15 bases outside the gene matches. The germline V gene encodes CDR1 DFQATT and CDR2 SNEGSKA (reference sequence). CDR3 protein: CSAREIPGIAGGPDTQYF. The CDR3 nucleotides read TGCAGTGCTAGGGAGATCCCCGGGATAGCGGGAGGGCCAGATACGCAGTATTTT.

Remarks on this clonotype: This may stem from a read error, because a much larger clone lies one nucleotide away. The gene calls are TRBV19 and TRBJ2-1, with 10 bases that match TRBD2. The CDR3 covers 12 residues. Germline V gene lookup returns CDR1 LNHDA and CDR2 SQIVND (reference sequence). This chain's CDR3 is CPSSNWTSGRFF. The CDR3 DNA sequence: TGTCCCAGTAGTAATTGGACTAGCGGCCGGTTCTTC. Variable domain in full (rest from reference TRBV19 and TRBJ2-1): DGGITQSPKYLFRKEGQNVTLSCEQNLNHDAMYWYRQDPGQGLRLIYYSQIVNDFQKGDIAEGYSVSREKKESFPLTVTSAQKNPTAFYLCPSSNWTSGRFFGPGTRLTVL.

The V and J genes are TRBV7-2 and TRBJ2-7; D might be TRBD2 (6 bases). V shed 5 bases and J shed 2 bases, with 19 bases lying between them. CDR3 length: 16 residues. Germline CDR1 reads SGHTA; CDR2 reads FQGNSA. DNA for the CDR3: TGTGCCAGCAGCCCCCAGTTAGAGCGGGCCACCTACGAGCAGTACTTC. Amino acids: CASSPQLERATYEQYF.

In its sample, this clonotype was seen many times. The rearrangement links TRBV19 to TRBJ1-5; TRBD1 might be the D (5 bases). Germline V gene data show CDR1 as LNHDA and CDR2 as SQIVND (reference sequence). This CDR3 region has 12 residues. V was shortened by 10 bases and J by 5 bases, with 12 bases between the two germline ends. CDR3 region: CATGTHDQPQHF. The CDR3 nucleotides are TGTGCCACCGGGACGCATGATCAGCCCCAGCATTTT.

This clonotype was seen repeatedly, ten times or more. The chain joins TRBV25-1 to TRBJ2-7; TRBD2 aligns across 7 bases. Unmatched junction bases numbered 18, after V lost 2 bases and J lost 5 bases. The CDR3 consists of 18 residues. CDR1 and CDR2 from the germline V gene are MGHDK and SYGVNS. The CDR3 loop is CASSENPLSSGIDHEQYF. CDR3 in DNA: TGTGCCAGCAGTGAAAACCCTCTTTCCAGCGGGATAGACCACGAGCAGTACTTC.

In its sample, this clonotype was seen many times. The CDR3 sequence is CASSPQGSGEQYF. CDR3 in DNA: TGTGCCAGCAGCCCTCAGGGGTCCGGCGAGCAGTACTTC. The V and J genes are TRBV14 and TRBJ2-7; possible D gene TRBD1, 6 bases. V was trimmed by 4 bases and J by 6 bases, leaving 13 bases between them. The CDR3 has 13 residues. Germline CDR1 is SGHDN and CDR2 is FVKESK. Combining the CDR3 with reference TRBV14 and TRBJ2-7 gives the whole variable domain EAGVTQFPSHSVIEKGQTVTLRCDPISGHDNLYWYRRVMGKEIKFLLHFVKESKQDESGMPNNRFLAERTGGTYSTLKVQPAELEDSGVYFCASSPQGSGEQYFGPGTRLTVT.

This clonotype has only a few counts. The rearrangement links TRBV7-8 to TRBJ2-3; TRBD2 aligns across 9 bases. This CDR3 is built from 15 residues. V lost 1 base to trimming and J lost 10 bases; unmatched junction nucleotides: 9. Germline values: CDR1 SGHVS, CDR2 FQNEAQ. For the CDR3, the DNA is TGTGCCAGCAGCTTAGTAGGCGGGGGGGTATCTCCGCAGTATTTT. It specifies CASSLVGGGVSPQYF.

The genes are TRBV3-1 and TRBJ2-3; 11 bases agree with TRBD2. With V trimmed by 0 bases and J by 4 bases, 3 bases remained unmatched. CDR1 is LGHDT, CDR2 YNNKEL, per germline (reference sequence). The CDR3 is 16 residues long. The CDR3 nucleotides are TGTGCCAGCAGCCAAGACACTAGCGGGGGCCCAGATACGCAGTATTTT. This gives the protein CASSQDTSGGPDTQYF.

This clonotype appeared many times. J is TRBJ1-1 and V is TRBV5-1; 7 positions agree with TRBD1. CDR1 and CDR2 from the germline V gene are SGHRS and YFSETQ. J lost 13 bases, V lost 0 bases, and 9 bases had no gene match. The CDR3 runs 13 residues. The DNA of the CDR3 is TGCGCCAGCAGCTTGGGATCCGGGACAGCCCTTTTCTTT. This translates into CASSLGSGTALFF.

The chain uses TRBV10-3 and TRBJ2-3; possible D gene TRBD2, 6 bases. Germline CDR1 reads ENHRY; CDR2 reads SYGVKD. There are 13 residues in the CDR3. V lost 4 bases and J lost 1, with 6 bases in between. CDR3 DNA sequence: TGTGCCATCAGTGCTAGCGGCACAGATACGCAGTATTTT. Amino acid sequence: CAISASGTDTQYF.

This chain joins TRBV7-2 and TRBJ2-7, with 8 bases that match TRBD2. The CDR3 extends over 14 amino acids. The germline V gene has CDR1 SGHTA and CDR2 FQGNSA. The J segment lost 5 bases and the V segment lost 5 bases, leaving 8 bases of the junction unmatched. DNA for the CDR3: TGTGCCAGCAGCCCAGGACTAGCTCGGCACGAGCAGTACTTC. Its translation is CASSPGLARHEQYF.